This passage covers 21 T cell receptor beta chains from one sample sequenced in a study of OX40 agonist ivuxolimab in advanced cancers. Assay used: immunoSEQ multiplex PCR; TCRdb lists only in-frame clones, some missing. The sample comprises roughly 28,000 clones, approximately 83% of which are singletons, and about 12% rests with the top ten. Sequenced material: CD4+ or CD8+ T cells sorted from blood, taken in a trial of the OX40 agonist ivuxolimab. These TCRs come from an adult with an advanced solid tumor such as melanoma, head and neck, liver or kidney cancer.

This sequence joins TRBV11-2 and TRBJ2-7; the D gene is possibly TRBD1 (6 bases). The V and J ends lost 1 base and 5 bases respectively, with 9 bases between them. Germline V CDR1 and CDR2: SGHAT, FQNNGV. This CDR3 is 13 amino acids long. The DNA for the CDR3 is TGTGCCAGCAGCTTAGGGACAGTAAACGAGCAGTACTTC. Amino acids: CASSLGTVNEQYF.

The CDR3 DNA reads as TGTGCCAGCAGTCCCCCGGGACAGGCCGGTTGGGAGCAGTACTTC. Protein: CASSPPGQAGWEQYF. V usage is TRBV6-1 and J usage is TRBJ2-7; 8 bases are a match to TRBD1. Losses at the gene ends were 5 bases for V and 7 bases for J; bases not matched to a gene: 13. The CDR3 totals 15 residues. Germline assignment: CDR1 MNHNS and CDR2 SASEGT.

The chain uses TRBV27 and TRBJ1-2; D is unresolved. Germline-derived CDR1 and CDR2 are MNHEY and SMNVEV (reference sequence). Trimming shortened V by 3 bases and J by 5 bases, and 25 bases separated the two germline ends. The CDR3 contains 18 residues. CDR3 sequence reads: CASSLQVLVPNGRYGYTF. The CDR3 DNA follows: TGTGCCAGCAGTTTGCAAGTGTTGGTCCCTAACGGACGTTATGGCTACACCTTC.

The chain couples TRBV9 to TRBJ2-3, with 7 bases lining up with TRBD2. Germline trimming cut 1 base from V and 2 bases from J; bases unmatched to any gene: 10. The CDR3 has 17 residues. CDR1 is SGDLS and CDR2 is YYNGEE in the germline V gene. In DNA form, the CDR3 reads TGTGCCAGCAGCGTACCCAAGGCTAGCGGAGACACAGATACGCAGTATTTT. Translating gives CASSVPKASGDTDTQYF.

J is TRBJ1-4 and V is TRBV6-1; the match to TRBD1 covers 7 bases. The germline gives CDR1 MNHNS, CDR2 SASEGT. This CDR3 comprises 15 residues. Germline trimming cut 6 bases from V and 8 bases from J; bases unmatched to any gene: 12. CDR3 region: CASRRTGDRREKLFF. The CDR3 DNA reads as TGTGCCAGCAGAAGAACAGGGGACCGGAGGGAAAAACTGTTTTTT.

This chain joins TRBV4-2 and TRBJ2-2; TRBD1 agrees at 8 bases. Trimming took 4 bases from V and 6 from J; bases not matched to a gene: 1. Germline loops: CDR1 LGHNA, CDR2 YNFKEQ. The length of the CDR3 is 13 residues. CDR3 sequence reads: CASSPGGAGELFF. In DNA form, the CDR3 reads TGTGCCAGCAGCCCAGGGGGCGCCGGGGAGCTGTTTTTT.

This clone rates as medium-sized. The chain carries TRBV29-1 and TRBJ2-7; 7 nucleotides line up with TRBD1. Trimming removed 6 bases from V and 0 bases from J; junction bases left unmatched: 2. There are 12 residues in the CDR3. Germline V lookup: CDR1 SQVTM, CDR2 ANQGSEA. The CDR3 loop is CSVGQSSYEQYF. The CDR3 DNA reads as TGCAGCGTGGGACAGTCCTCCTACGAGCAGTACTTC.

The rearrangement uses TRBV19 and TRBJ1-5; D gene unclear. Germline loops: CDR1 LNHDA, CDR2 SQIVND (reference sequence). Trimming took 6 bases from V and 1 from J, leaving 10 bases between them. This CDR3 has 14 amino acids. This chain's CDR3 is CASRLENSNQPQHF. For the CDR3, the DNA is TGTGCCAGTAGGCTGGAGAACAGCAATCAGCCCCAGCATTTT.

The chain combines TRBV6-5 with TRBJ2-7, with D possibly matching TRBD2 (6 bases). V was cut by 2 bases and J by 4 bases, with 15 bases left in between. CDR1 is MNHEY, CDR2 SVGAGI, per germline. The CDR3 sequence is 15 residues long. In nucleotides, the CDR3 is TGTGCCAGCAGTTACGGGGCCCCGGAGGGTTACGAGCAGTACTTC. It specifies CASSYGAPEGYEQYF.

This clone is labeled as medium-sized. CDR3 sequence: CSVDPQGGTGELFF. CDR3 DNA: TGCAGCGTTGATCCCCAGGGGGGGACCGGGGAGCTGTTTTTT. This chain connects TRBV29-1 to TRBJ2-2; either TRBD1 or TRBD2 may fit D (7 bases each). The CDR3 extends over 14 amino acids. The germline V gene has CDR1 SQVTM and CDR2 ANQGSEA. V lost 3 bases to trimming and J lost 5 bases, with 13 bases between them.

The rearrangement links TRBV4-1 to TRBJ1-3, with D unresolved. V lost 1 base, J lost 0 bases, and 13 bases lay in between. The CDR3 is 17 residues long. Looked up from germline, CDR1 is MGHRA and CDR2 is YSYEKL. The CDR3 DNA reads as TGCGCCAGCAGCCAAGTGGACGGTATCAGCTCTGGAAACACCATATATTTT. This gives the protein CASSQVDGISSGNTIYF.

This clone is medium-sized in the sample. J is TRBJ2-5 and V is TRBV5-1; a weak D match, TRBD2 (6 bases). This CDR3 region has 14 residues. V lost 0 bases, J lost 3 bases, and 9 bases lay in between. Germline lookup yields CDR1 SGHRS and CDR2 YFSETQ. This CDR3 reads CASSLAWGEETQYF. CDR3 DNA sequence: TGCGCCAGCAGCTTGGCCTGGGGGGAAGAGACCCAGTACTTC.

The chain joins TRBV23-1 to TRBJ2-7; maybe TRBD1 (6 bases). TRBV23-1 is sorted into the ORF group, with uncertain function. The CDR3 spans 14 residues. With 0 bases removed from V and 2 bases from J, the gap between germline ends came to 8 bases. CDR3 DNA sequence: TGCGCCAGCAGTCAATCTAACAGGGCCTACGAGCAGTACTTC. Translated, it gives CASSQSNRAYEQYF.

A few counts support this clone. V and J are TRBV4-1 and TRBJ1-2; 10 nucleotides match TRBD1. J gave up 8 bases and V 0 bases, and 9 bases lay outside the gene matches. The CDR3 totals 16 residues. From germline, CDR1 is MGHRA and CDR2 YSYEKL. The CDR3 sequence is CASSQDIGTGARGYTF. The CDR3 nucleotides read TGCGCCAGCAGCCAAGATATAGGGACAGGGGCTAGAGGCTACACCTTC.

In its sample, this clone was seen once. The CDR3 spells CASSLTGGGNEQYF. In DNA, the CDR3 is TGTGCCAGCAGCTTAACAGGGGGTGGGAACGAGCAGTACTTC. This chain uses TRBV7-3 with TRBJ2-7, with D possibly matching TRBD1 (6 bases). Per the germline V gene, CDR1 is SGHTA and CDR2 is FQGTGA. CDR3 size: 14 residues. Deletions cut 0 bases from V and 5 bases from J, with 11 bases between.

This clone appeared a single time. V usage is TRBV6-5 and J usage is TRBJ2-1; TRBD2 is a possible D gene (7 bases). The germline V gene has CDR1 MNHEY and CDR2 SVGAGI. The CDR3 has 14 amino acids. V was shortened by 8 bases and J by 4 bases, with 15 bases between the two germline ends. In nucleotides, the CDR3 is TGTGCCAGCTCCGAGGGGGGGCAATACAATGAGCAGTTCTTC. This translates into CASSEGGQYNEQFF.

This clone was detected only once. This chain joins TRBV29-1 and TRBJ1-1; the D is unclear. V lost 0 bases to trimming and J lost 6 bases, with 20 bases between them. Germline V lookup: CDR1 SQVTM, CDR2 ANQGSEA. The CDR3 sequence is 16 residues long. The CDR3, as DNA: TGCAGCGTTGAAGATCAACGGGGTATTGGTCTTGCTGAAGCTTTCTTT. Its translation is CSVEDQRGIGLAEAFF.

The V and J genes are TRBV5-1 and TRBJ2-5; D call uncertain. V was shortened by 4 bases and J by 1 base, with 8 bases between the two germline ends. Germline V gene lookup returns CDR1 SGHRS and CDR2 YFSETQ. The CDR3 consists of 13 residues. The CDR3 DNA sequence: TGCGCCAGCAGCAAGTGGCCCCAAGAGACCCAGTACTTC. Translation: CASSKWPQETQYF.

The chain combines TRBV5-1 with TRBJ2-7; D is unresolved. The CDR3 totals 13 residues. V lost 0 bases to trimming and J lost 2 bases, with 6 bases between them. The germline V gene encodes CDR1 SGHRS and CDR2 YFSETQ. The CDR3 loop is CASSLATAYEQYF. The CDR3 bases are TGCGCCAGCAGCTTGGCTACCGCCTACGAGCAGTACTTC. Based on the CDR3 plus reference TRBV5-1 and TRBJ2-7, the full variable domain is KAGVTQTPRYLIKTRGQQVTLSCSPISGHRSVSWYQQTPGQGLQFLFEYFSETQRNKGNFPGRFSGRQFSNSRSEMNVSTLELGDSALYLCASSLATAYEQYFGPGTRLTVT.

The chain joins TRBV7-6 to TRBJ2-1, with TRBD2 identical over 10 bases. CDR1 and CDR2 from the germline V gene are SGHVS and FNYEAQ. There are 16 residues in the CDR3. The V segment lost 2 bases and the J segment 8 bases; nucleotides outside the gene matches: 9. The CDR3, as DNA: TGTGCCAGCAGCTTAAGGTCGAGCGGGGGGGCAGATGAGCAGTTCTTC. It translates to CASSLRSSGGADEQFF.

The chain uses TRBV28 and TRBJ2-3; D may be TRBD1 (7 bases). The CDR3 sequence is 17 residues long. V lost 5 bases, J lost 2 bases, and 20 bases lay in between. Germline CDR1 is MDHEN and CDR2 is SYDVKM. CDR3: CASSPLYSGGPTDTQYF. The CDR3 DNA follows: TGTGCCAGCAGTCCCCTCTATTCAGGGGGGCCCACAGATACGCAGTATTTT.